These T cell receptor beta chains were read from a single sample in a study of T cells in Graves' hyperthyroidism and ophthalmopathy. MiXCR, applied by TCRdb to the multiplex PCR reads, yields one record per CDR3 protein. The profile shows a few hundred thousand distinct CDR3 sequences, approximately 14% of them singletons. Sequenced input: blood. The receptors were sampled from a woman aged 25-40 years with Graves' hyperthyroidism. Each CDR3 is given with its conserved first and last residue.

v_gene,j_gene,CDR3aa
TRBV20-1,TRBJ2-7,CSASGPGDEQYF
TRBV4-1,TRBJ1-1,CASSQDLANTEAFF
TRBV11-2,TRBJ2-2,CASSSFLSGSNTGELFF
TRBV30,TRBJ1-1,CAWTGRGRTEAFF
TRBV29-1,TRBJ1-5,CSVEELGQPQHF
TRBV2,TRBJ2-1,CASTSRQNYNEQFF
TRBV12-3/TRBV12-4,TRBJ2-1,CASSFNLADNEQFF
TRBV30,TRBJ1-5,CAWSGGAGGQPQHF
TRBV6-1,TRBJ1-1,CASRNKGGGIEAFF
TRBV7-7,TRBJ2-7,CASSRTRDHAEQYF
TRBV19,TRBJ2-1,CASSRTGGRYEQFF
TRBV7-9,TRBJ1-2,CASSLAPGQLVYGYTF
TRBV29-1,TRBJ2-1,CSVIDPGLAPYNEQFF
TRBV2,TRBJ1-2,CASSVLRGKSYGYTF
TRBV6-1,TRBJ1-6,CASSRDRGPYNSPLHF
TRBV7-9,TRBJ2-1,CASSYTSGFYNEQFF
TRBV6-2/TRBV6-3,TRBJ2-3,CASSQIAVTDTQYF
TRBV9,TRBJ1-4,CASSETGDEKLFF
TRBV6-1,TRBJ2-6,CASSEVWGDGANVLTF
TRBV27,TRBJ2-7,CASSFLGDEQYF
TRBV28,TRBJ1-5,CASMVGNQPQHF
TRBV29-1,TRBJ2-1,CSVDGREGPYNEQFF
TRBV2,TRBJ2-7,CASSGNRDTTYEQYF
TRBV24-1,TRBJ2-1,CATPPGRLAGGHYNEQFF
TRBV10-3,TRBJ1-5,CATHGDDQPQHF
TRBV20-1,TRBJ2-2,CSADPFGSGELFF
TRBV6-2/TRBV6-3,TRBJ1-1,CASSYSMYTEAFF
TRBV27,TRBJ2-1,CASSFERTGWGEQFF
TRBV6-1,NA,CASTKGGPGTGTGRDNEQYF
TRBV12-3/TRBV12-4,TRBJ2-5,CASNLGTHEKETQYF
TRBV20-1,TRBJ2-1,CSADRRVNEQFF
TRBV20-1,TRBJ2-7,CSARALPYEQYF
TRBV11-2,TRBJ2-7,CASRSGTGDDEQYF
TRBV29-1,TRBJ2-1,CSAPPRSSLSSYNEQFF
TRBV7-9,TRBJ2-3,CAGTEGTDTQYF
TRBV5-1,TRBJ1-1,CASSLGHDTEAFF
TRBV5-6,TRBJ1-1,CASRSWLTGIEAFF